The rows below give T cell receptor beta chains drawn from one sample of a study of Tregs in tolerant kidney transplant recipients. TCRdb keeps only in-frame clones here, not all; method: immunoSEQ multiplex PCR. The table has roughly 250,000 clones, approximately 83% seen once. The sequencing sample was made of CD4+ T cells from blood. These receptors were obtained from a human donor in good health. Each CDR3 is given with its conserved first and last residue. A D gene is named only where the DNA matches it firmly. The size entry is marked missing in some rows and otherwise reads once, few, many or a size class.

j_call v_call d_call clone_size cdr3_aa cdr3_nt
TRBJ2-4 TRBV7-9 NA NA CASSPRTTLHIQYF TGTGCCAGCAGCCCTAGGACTACTCTGCACATTCAGTACTTC
TRBJ2-3 TRBV27 NA NA CASSFVSGSTDTQYF TGTGCCAGCAGTTTCGTAAGCGGGAGCACAGATACGCAGTATTTT
TRBJ1-1 TRBV6-5 NA NA CASSYEGLVNTEAFF TGTGCCAGCAGTTACGAGGGGTTAGTGAACACTGAAGCTTTCTTT
TRBJ2-3 TRBV5-6 TRBD1 NA CASSLTLGQGVTDTQYF TGTGCCAGCAGCTTGACCTTAGGACAGGGAGTCACAGATACGCAGTATTTT
TRBJ2-7 TRBV5-1 NA NA CASSSGTETYEQYF TGCGCCAGCAGTTCCGGGACGGAAACCTACGAGCAGTACTTC
TRBJ2-1 TRBV6-5 TRBD2 NA CASSAPGLANEQFF TGTGCCAGCAGTGCGCCGGGACTAGCAAATGAGCAGTTCTTC
TRBJ1-4 TRBV5-1 NA few CASKETGVEKLFF TGCGCCAGCAAGGAGACAGGTGTTGAAAAACTGTTTTTT
TRBJ1-2 TRBV10-3 NA NA CAISPEGDYGYTF TGTGCCATCAGCCCCGAGGGTGACTATGGCTACACCTTC
TRBJ2-7 TRBV19 TRBD2 NA CASRTSGGYEQYF TGTGCCAGTAGGACTAGCGGGGGCTACGAGCAGTACTTC
TRBJ1-3 TRBV5-1 NA few CASSLRGGSGNTIYF TGCGCCAGCAGCCTGCGGGGGGGCTCTGGAAACACCATATATTTT
TRBJ1-3 TRBV7-9 NA NA CASSLAGNTIYF TGTGCCAGCAGCTTAGCAGGGAACACCATATATTTT
TRBJ1-1 TRBV18 TRBD1 once CATMDRGTEAFF TGTGCCACCATGGACAGGGGCACTGAAGCTTTCTTT
TRBJ1-2 TRBV6-5 TRBD1 NA CASSQGASYYGYTF TGTGCCAGCAGCCAGGGGGCGTCTTACTATGGCTACACCTTC
TRBJ1-2 TRBV20-1 NA few CSARDQKGYTF TGCAGTGCTAGAGATCAGAAAGGCTACACCTTC
TRBJ1-6 TRBV6-1 NA NA CASSVSGEVSPLHF TGTGCCAGCAGTGTTTCAGGGGAGGTTTCACCCCTCCACTTT
TRBJ2-7 TRBV5-1 TRBD1 NA CASSTGQGDGEQYF TGCGCCAGCAGCACAGGACAGGGGGATGGCGAGCAGTACTTC
TRBJ2-1 TRBV7-9 TRBD2 NA CASSLWVTSGRLDEQFF TGTGCCAGCAGCTTGTGGGTGACTAGCGGGAGGCTGGATGAGCAGTTCTTC
TRBJ1-5 TRBV12-5 TRBD1 NA CASGPTGEGGQPQHF TGTGCTAGTGGTCCGACAGGGGAAGGGGGACAGCCCCAGCATTTT
TRBJ2-7 TRBV10-1 NA NA CASSSSAGAREQYF TGCGCCAGCAGTTCTAGCGCAGGCGCACGCGAGCAGTACTTC
TRBJ2-3 TRBV18 NA NA CASSPREADTQYF TGTGCCAGCTCACCACGGGAGGCAGATACGCAGTATTTT
TRBJ1-1 TRBV4-1 NA NA CASSARSGVGTEAFF TGCGCCAGCAGCGCGCGATCAGGGGTGGGGACTGAAGCTTTCTTT
TRBJ2-3 TRBV5-1 NA NA CASSRPYGVVKEADTQYF TGCGCCAGCAGCAGACCCTATGGAGTGGTTAAAGAGGCAGATACGCAGTATTTT
TRBJ2-2 TRBV19 NA NA CASTPGDVSTGELFF TGTGCCAGTACCCCAGGGGACGTTAGCACCGGGGAGCTGTTTTTT
TRBJ2-3 TRBV7-8 NA NA CASTVADTQYF TGTGCCAGCACCGTCGCAGATACGCAGTATTTT
TRBJ2-7 TRBV18 NA NA CASSGDGGSEQYF TGTGCCAGCTCAGGTGACGGCGGCTCCGAGCAGTACTTC
TRBJ2-1 TRBV9 TRBD2 NA CASSPSSGNNEQFF TGTGCCAGCAGTCCGTCTAGCGGAAACAATGAGCAGTTCTTC
TRBJ1-2 TRBV6-6 TRBD1 NA CASSTGGQVYSYTF TGTGCCAGCAGTACCGGGGGACAGGTTTATTCCTACACCTTC
TRBJ2-2 TRBV7-3 NA NA CASSPARGSGELFF TGTGCCAGCAGTCCAGCGAGGGGGTCCGGGGAGCTGTTTTTT
TRBJ1-3 TRBV5-1 NA once CASSLDGTSSGNTIYF TGCGCCAGCAGCTTGGATGGCACGAGCTCTGGAAACACCATATATTTT
TRBJ1-2 TRBV7-9 NA NA CASSRGFNGYTF TGTGCCAGCAGCAGGGGTTTCAATGGCTACACCTTC
TRBJ2-3 TRBV9 NA NA CASSPLPGHRTADTQYF TGTGCCAGCAGCCCCCTTCCGGGACACCGGACCGCAGATACGCAGTATTTT
TRBJ2-1 TRBV4-1 TRBD2 NA CASSQDRAGGPYNEQFF TGCGCCAGCAGCCAGGACCGTGCGGGGGGGCCCTACAATGAGCAGTTCTTC